Presented here are 25 T cell receptor beta chains from one specimen sequenced in a study of Tregs in tolerant kidney transplant recipients. Measured with immunoSEQ multiplex PCR; TCRdb has only the in-frame clones, and not every one. The sample includes about 48,000 clones. This specimen consisted of CD4+ T cells from blood, obtained before the transplant. The source of these receptors is a human donor who received a combined kidney and bone marrow transplant.

Concerning this clone itself: The read stops 3 residues short of the end of the CDR3; the missing end is completed from the germline J gene. The gene calls are TRBV7-3 and TRBJ2-7, with TRBD1 matching 8 bases. The V gene end was trimmed by 0 bases and the J gene end by 5 bases; junction bases not matched to a gene: 6. The germline gives CDR1 SGHTA, CDR2 FQGTGA. The CDR3 is 15 residues long. CDR3 amino acids: CASSLTQTGVDEQYF. Incomplete CDR3 DNA: TGTGCCAGCAGCTTAACGCAGACAGGGGTCGACGAG.

Concerning this clone itself: The read terminates 3 residues before the CDR3 end, so the remaining end is supplied by the germline J gene. The chain uses TRBV5-1 and TRBJ2-7; TRBD1 is a possible D gene (5 bases). V was shortened by 0 bases and J by 3 bases, with 7 bases between the two germline ends. This CDR3 is built from 13 residues. The germline V gene encodes CDR1 SGHRS and CDR2 YFSETQ. The CDR3 DNA, read in part, is TGCGCCAGCAGCTTGGCCAGGGACTACGAG. Residues: CASSLARDYE. The full CDR3 reads CASSLARDYEQYF.

To note about this clone: The read is 3 residues too short to cover the CDR3 end, so that end is filled in from the germline J gene. The chain combines TRBV6-2 or TRBV6-3 with TRBJ1-5; perhaps TRBD1 as D (6 bases). The V and J ends lost 6 bases and 3 bases respectively, with 9 bases between them. Looked up from germline, CDR1 is MNHEY and CDR2 is SVGEGT. The CDR3 consists of 13 residues. CDR3 DNA, as far as it was read: TGTGCCAGCAGACCAGGGGCCAATCAGCCC. Encoded protein: CASRPGANQP. The full CDR3 sequence reads CASRPGANQPQHF.

For this clone: The read ends 3 residues shy of where the CDR3 ends; the end is completed using the germline J gene. The chain combines TRBV7-3 with TRBJ2-3; TRBD2 aligns across 9 bases. The germline gives CDR1 SGHTA, CDR2 FQGTGA. The CDR3 covers 15 residues. Trimming took 3 bases from V and 4 from J; bases not matched to a gene: 5. The CDR3 bases that were read are TGTGCCAGCAGCTTCCTAGCGGGACCAGCAGATACG. Its protein is CASSFLAGPADT. The entire CDR3 protein reads CASSFLAGPADTQYF.

A note on this clone: The CDR3 extends 3 residues past the end of the read, so its final part is completed from the germline J gene. The rearrangement links TRBV20-1 to TRBJ2-3; 9 bases are shared with TRBD1. Germline values: CDR1 DFQATT, CDR2 SNEGSKA (reference sequence). After removal of 6 bases from V and 1 base from J, the junction contained 8 bases not matched to a gene. CDR3 length: 15 amino acids. Incomplete CDR3 DNA: TGCAGTGCGCCGGACCGGGACAGGGGCACAGATACG. Translated, it gives CSAPDRDRGTDT. The whole CDR3 is CSAPDRDRGTDTQYF.

Remarks on this clone: The observed sequence ends 3 residues before the CDR3 terminus, with the missing tail filled in from the germline J gene. This chain uses TRBV11-2 with TRBJ2-5; TRBD2 aligns across 10 bases. The germline V gene has CDR1 SGHAT and CDR2 FQNNGV. The CDR3 has 15 amino acids. Trimming took 3 bases from V and 4 from J; bases not matched to a gene: 5. This CDR3 reads CASSFLAGGGETQYF. Incomplete CDR3 DNA: TGTGCCAGCAGCTTCTTAGCGGGAGGAGGAGAGACC.

Comment on this clone: The CDR3 end lies 3 residues beyond the end of the read and is filled in from the germline J gene. The chain carries TRBV5-1 and TRBJ2-7; D is ambiguous. The CDR3 is 13 residues long. The germline V gene encodes CDR1 SGHRS and CDR2 YFSETQ. The ends were cut back, 5 bases at V and 0 bases at J, with 9 bases in the middle. The CDR3 DNA, read in part, is TGCGCCAGCAGTGCAGGAAGCTCCTACGAG. Translating it yields CASSAGSSYE. The entire CDR3 protein reads CASSAGSSYEQYF.

As concerns this clone: The read comes to an end 3 residues before the CDR3 does, leaving the germline J gene to fill in the end. This rearrangement joins TRBV19 to TRBJ2-2; 9 bases align to TRBD2. Germline CDR1 and CDR2: LNHDA and SQIVND (reference sequence). The V segment lost 6 bases and the J segment 0 bases; nucleotides outside the gene matches: 2. The CDR3 has 15 amino acids. The sequenced CDR3 bases are TGTGCCAGTAGAGGCGGGAGGGCGAACACCGGGGAG. It specifies CASRGGRANTGE. The CDR3, in full, reads CASRGGRANTGELFF.

Turning to this clone: The read halts 3 residues ahead of the CDR3 end, with the missing end drawn from the germline J gene. The chain carries TRBV7-6 and TRBJ2-3, with D possibly matching TRBD2 (7 bases). The V end was cut by 1 base, the J end by 6 bases, with 14 bases between. The CDR3 has 15 amino acids. The V gene's germline CDR1 is SGHVS and CDR2 FNYEAQ. CDR3 sequence: CASSLVSGEGDTQYF. The CDR3 DNA, read in part, is TGTGCCAGCAGCTTAGTTTCAGGGGAGGGGGATACG.

Concerning this clone itself: The missing CDR3 end, 3 residues past where the read stops, is filled in from the germline J gene. This chain joins TRBV18 and TRBJ2-3; D is unclear. Trimming shortened V by 0 bases and J by 0 bases, and 4 bases separated the two germline ends. The CDR3 runs 14 residues. Germline assignment: CDR1 KGHSH and CDR2 LQKENI. The chain's CDR3 is CASSPPSSTDTQYF. The CDR3 bases that were read are TGTGCCAGCTCACCACCCTCTAGCACAGATACG.

Of note for this clone: The DNA ends 3 residues before the CDR3 does, and the rest of the CDR3 is filled in from the germline J gene. The rearrangement links TRBV5-1 to TRBJ2-7, with TRBD1 identical over 9 bases. This CDR3 is 17 amino acids long. The germline V gene has CDR1 SGHRS and CDR2 YFSETQ. The J segment lost 3 bases and the V segment lost 3 bases, leaving 13 bases of the junction unmatched. The CDR3 is CASSSALPGQGGYEQYF. Partial CDR3 DNA: TGCGCCAGCAGCTCGGCACTTCCGGGACAGGGCGGCTACGAG.

A word on this clone: Read coverage stops 3 residues before the CDR3 terminus; the germline J gene supplies the remainder. This chain links TRBV19 with TRBJ2-7; D may be TRBD1 (5 bases). CDR3 length: 14 residues. Trimming removed 5 bases from V and 3 bases from J, with 14 bases in between. The germline V gene encodes CDR1 LNHDA and CDR2 SQIVND (reference sequence). CDR3 sequence: CASSSLTARYEQYF. Incomplete CDR3 DNA: TGTGCCAGTAGTTCATTGACAGCCCGCTACGAG.

Concerning this clone: The read gets to within 3 residues of the CDR3 end, and the germline J gene fills in the rest. V is TRBV7-9 and J is TRBJ2-2; TRBD1 might be the D (6 bases). The ends were cut back, 3 bases at V and 2 bases at J, with 7 bases in the middle. The CDR3 has 14 residues. Germline V lookup: CDR1 SEHNR, CDR2 FQNEAQ (reference sequence). The CDR3 reads CASSLGHNTGELFF. The sequenced part of the CDR3 DNA is TGTGCCAGCAGCTTGGGACACAACACCGGGGAG.

About this clone itself: The DNA ends 3 residues before the CDR3 does, and the rest of the CDR3 is filled in from the germline J gene. V gene TRBV2 combines with J gene TRBJ1-4, with 9 bases matching TRBD1. The germline V gene encodes CDR1 SNHLY and CDR2 FYNNEI. J lost 5 bases, V lost 2 bases, and 3 bases had no gene match. The CDR3 totals 15 residues. The sequenced CDR3 bases are TGTGCCAGCAGTGAAACAGGGGGCCCGAATGAAAAA. Protein product: CASSETGGPNEK. The entire CDR3 sequence reads CASSETGGPNEKLFF.

On this clone itself: With the read ending 3 residues before the CDR3 end, the germline J gene is used to fill in that end. This rearrangement joins TRBV5-4 to TRBJ2-5; the match to TRBD1 covers 7 bases. From germline, CDR1 is SGHNT and CDR2 YYREEE (reference sequence). Trimming took 4 bases from V and 6 from J; bases not matched to a gene: 6. There are 13 residues in the CDR3. CDR3 DNA (partial): TGTGCCAGCAGCGGCGACAGGGTCAAGACC. Protein sequence: CASSGDRVKT. The CDR3, in full, reads CASSGDRVKTQYF.

Notes on this clone: The read finishes 3 residues shy of the CDR3 end, and the germline J gene is used to complete it. This rearrangement joins TRBV5-1 to TRBJ2-3, with a tentative D call TRBD1 (6 bases). The CDR3 covers 14 residues. The germline gives CDR1 SGHRS, CDR2 YFSETQ. V was shortened by 0 bases and J by 4 bases, with 9 bases between the two germline ends. CDR3 DNA (partial): TGCGCCAGCAGCTTGGGAGCAGGGGCAGATACG. Translated, it gives CASSLGAGADT. The full CDR3 protein reads CASSLGAGADTQYF.

Worth noting for this clone: The DNA ends 3 residues before the CDR3 does, and the rest of the CDR3 is filled in from the germline J gene. The chain joins TRBV19 to TRBJ1-2, with 8 bases lining up with TRBD1. The CDR3 sequence is 15 residues long. From germline, CDR1 is LNHDA and CDR2 SQIVND (reference sequence). Trimming cost V 3 bases and J 2 bases; bases outside gene matches: 5. The CDR3 bases that were read are TGTGCCAGTAGTATTTTTTGGACAGGGAACTATGGC. Amino acid sequence: CASSIFWTGNYG. The whole CDR3 region reads CASSIFWTGNYGYTF.

A word on this clone: The read falls 3 residues short of the CDR3 end, and the missing part is taken from the germline J gene. This chain joins TRBV5-6 and TRBJ1-6; the D is unclear. The CDR3 is made up of 15 amino acids. In germline, CDR1 is SGHDT, CDR2 YYEEEE. V lost 4 bases and J 0 bases, leaving 8 bases between the germline ends. This chain's CDR3 is CASSSTSSYNSPLHF. Incomplete CDR3 DNA: TGTGCCAGCAGCAGCACTAGCTCCTATAATTCACCC. The entire variable domain, with the rest obtained from reference TRBV5-6 and TRBJ1-6, is as follows: DAGVTQSPTHLIKTRGQQVTLRCSPKSGHDTVSWYQQALGQGPQFIFQYYEEEERQRGNFPDRFSGHQFPNYSSELNVNALLLGDSALYLCASSSTSSYNSPLHFGNGTRLTVT.

About this clone itself: From the germline J gene comes the end of the CDR3, since the read stops 3 residues before it. The V call is TRBV30, the J call TRBJ2-3; possible D gene TRBD2, 6 bases. Germline lookup yields CDR1 GTSNPN and CDR2 SVGIG (reference sequence). This CDR3 is built from 14 residues. V was cut by 4 bases and J by 3 bases, with 14 bases left in between. The CDR3 is CAWTPAGRTDTQYF. The sequenced part of the CDR3 DNA is TGTGCCTGGACTCCTGCGGGGCGGACAGATACG.

A remark on this clone: The CDR3 end is not reached by the read, which stops 3 residues before it; the germline J gene fills it in. V gene TRBV7-3 combines with J gene TRBJ1-1; D might be TRBD1 (5 bases). This CDR3 is built from 17 residues. V lost 5 bases and J lost 5, with 24 bases in between. Germline CDR1 is SGHTA and CDR2 is FQGTGA. CDR3 region: CASSPGGGAAMRTEAFF. CDR3 DNA, as far as it was read: TGTGCCAGCAGCCCGGGAGGAGGGGCGGCCATGAGGACTGAA. Full variable domain (outside the CDR3, taken from reference TRBV7-3 and TRBJ1-1): GAGVSQTPSNKVTEKGKYVELRCDPISGHTALYWYRQSLGQGPEFLIYFQGTGAADDSGLPNDRFFAVRPEGSVSTLKIQRTERGDSAVYLCASSPGGGAAMRTEAFFGQGTRLTVV.

As concerns this clone: The read terminates 3 residues ahead of where the CDR3 ends, so the germline J gene completes it. The rearrangement joins TRBV18 to TRBJ2-7; 11 nucleotides line up with TRBD2. CDR3 size: 15 residues. Unmatched junction bases numbered 4, after V lost 4 bases and J lost 2 bases. Germline CDR1 is KGHSH and CDR2 is LQKENI. The part of the CDR3 DNA that was read is TGTGCCAGCTCACACGGGACTAGCGGCACCTACGAG. Encoded protein: CASSHGTSGTYE. The full CDR3 is CASSHGTSGTYEQYF.

Worth noting for this clone: The observed sequence ends 3 residues before the CDR3 terminus, with the missing tail filled in from the germline J gene. Other DNA sequences in the sample encode the same CDR3. This chain uses TRBV6-2 or TRBV6-3 with TRBJ2-1, with 13 bases aligning to TRBD2. V shed 5 bases, J shed 1 base, and the junction held 5 bases outside the gene matches. The V gene's germline CDR1 is MNHEY and CDR2 SVGEGT. The CDR3 sequence is 17 residues long. The CDR3 reads CASSPRTSGSSYNEQFF. The sequenced part of the CDR3 DNA is TGTGCCAGCAGTCCCCGGACTAGCGGGAGTTCCTACAATGAG.

To note about this clone: Read data end 3 residues before the CDR3 end; the end is taken from the germline J gene. The chain has TRBV10-3 and TRBJ2-7; 7 bases agree with TRBD2. The CDR3 covers 13 residues. V gave up 6 bases and J gave up 3 bases; unmatched junction bases: 5. Germline V gives CDR1 ENHRY, CDR2 SYGVKD. Here the CDR3 reads CAIRREKGYEQYF. CDR3 DNA, as far as it was read: TGTGCCATCAGGCGGGAGAAAGGCTACGAG.

As to this clone: The read gets to within 3 residues of the CDR3 end, and the germline J gene fills in the rest. V usage is TRBV18 and J usage is TRBJ2-5, with D possibly matching TRBD2 (5 bases). Germline CDR1 and CDR2: KGHSH and LQKENI. The CDR3 has 17 residues. The germline V and J ends were trimmed by 2 bases and 2 bases, with 18 bases remaining between them. The CDR3 DNA, read in part, is TGTGCCAGCTCACCAGCTATGGTCTCAACGGGGCAAGAGACC. This gives the protein CASSPAMVSTGQET. The full CDR3 is CASSPAMVSTGQETQYF.

In the case of this clone: The read ends 3 residues before the CDR3 terminus; that terminus is restored from the germline J gene. The chain is built from TRBV6-2 or TRBV6-3 and TRBJ2-5, with TRBD2 matching over 9 bases. The V gene's germline CDR1 is MNHEY and CDR2 SVGEGT. The CDR3 is 13 amino acids. Unmatched junction bases numbered 1, after V lost 6 bases and J lost 2 bases. Incomplete CDR3 DNA: TGTGCCAGCAGGCTAGCGGGGCAAGAGACC. Translating gives CASRLAGQET. The CDR3 reads in full as CASRLAGQETQYF.